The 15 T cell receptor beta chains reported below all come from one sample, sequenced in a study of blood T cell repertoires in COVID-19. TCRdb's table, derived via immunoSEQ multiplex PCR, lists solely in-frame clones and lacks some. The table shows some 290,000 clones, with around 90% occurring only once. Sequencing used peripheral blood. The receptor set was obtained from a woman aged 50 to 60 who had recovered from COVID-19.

The CDR3 sequence is CAISETPRTYNEQFF. CDR3 sequence (DNA): TGTGCCATCAGTGAGACCCCTAGGACCTACAATGAGCAGTTCTTC. V is TRBV10-3 and J is TRBJ2-1, with D uncertain. The CDR3 sequence is 15 residues long. CDR1 is ENHRY, CDR2 SYGVKD, per germline. Deletions cut 2 bases from V and 2 bases from J, with 10 bases between.

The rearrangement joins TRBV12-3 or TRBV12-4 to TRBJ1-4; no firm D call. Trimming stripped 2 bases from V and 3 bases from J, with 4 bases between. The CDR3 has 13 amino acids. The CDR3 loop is CASSLRSNEKLFF. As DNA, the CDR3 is TGTGCCAGCAGTTTACGGTCTAATGAAAAACTGTTTTTT.

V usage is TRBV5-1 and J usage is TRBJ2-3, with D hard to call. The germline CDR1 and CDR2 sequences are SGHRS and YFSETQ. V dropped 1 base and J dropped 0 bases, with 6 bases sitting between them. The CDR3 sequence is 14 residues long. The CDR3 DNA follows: TGCGCCAGCAGCTTGACTGGTAGCACAGATACGCAGTATTTT. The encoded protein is CASSLTGSTDTQYF.

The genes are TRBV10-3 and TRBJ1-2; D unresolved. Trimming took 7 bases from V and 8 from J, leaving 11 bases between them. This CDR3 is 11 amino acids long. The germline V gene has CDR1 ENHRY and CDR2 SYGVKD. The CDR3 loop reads CAIKWGEGYTF. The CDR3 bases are TGTGCCATCAAATGGGGAGAAGGCTACACCTTC.

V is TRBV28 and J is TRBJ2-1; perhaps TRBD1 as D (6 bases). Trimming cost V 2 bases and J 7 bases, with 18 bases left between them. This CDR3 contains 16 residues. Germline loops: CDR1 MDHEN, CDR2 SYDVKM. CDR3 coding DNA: TGTGCCAGCAGTTTAGCCGGGACAAACCTATGGAATGAGCAGTTCTTC. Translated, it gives CASSLAGTNLWNEQFF.

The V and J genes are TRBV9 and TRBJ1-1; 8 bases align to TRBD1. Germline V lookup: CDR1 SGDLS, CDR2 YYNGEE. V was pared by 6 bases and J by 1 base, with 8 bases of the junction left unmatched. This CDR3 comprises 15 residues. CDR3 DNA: TGTGCCAGCACCGGGACAGGTACAAGGAACACTGAAGCTTTCTTT. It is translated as CASTGTGTRNTEAFF.

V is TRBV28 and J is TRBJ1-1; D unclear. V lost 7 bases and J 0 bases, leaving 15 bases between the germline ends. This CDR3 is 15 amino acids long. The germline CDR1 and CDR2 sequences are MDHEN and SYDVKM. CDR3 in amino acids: CASIIGRELNTEAFF. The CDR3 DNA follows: TGTGCCAGCATCATAGGGAGAGAATTGAACACTGAAGCTTTCTTT.

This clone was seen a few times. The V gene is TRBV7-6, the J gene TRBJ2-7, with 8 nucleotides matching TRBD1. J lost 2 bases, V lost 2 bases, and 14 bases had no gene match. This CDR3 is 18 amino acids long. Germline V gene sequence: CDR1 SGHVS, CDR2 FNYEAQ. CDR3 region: CASSLTLPGDRYTYEQYF. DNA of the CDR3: TGTGCCAGCAGCTTAACCCTCCCGGGGGACAGGTACACCTACGAGCAGTACTTC.

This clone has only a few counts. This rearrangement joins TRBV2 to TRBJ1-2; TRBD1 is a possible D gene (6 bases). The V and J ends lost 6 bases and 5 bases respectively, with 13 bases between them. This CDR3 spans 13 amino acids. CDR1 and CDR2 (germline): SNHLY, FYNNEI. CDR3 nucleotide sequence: TGTGCCAGCAGGGGGGGGCGGAATTATGGCTACACCTTC. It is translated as CASRGGRNYGYTF.

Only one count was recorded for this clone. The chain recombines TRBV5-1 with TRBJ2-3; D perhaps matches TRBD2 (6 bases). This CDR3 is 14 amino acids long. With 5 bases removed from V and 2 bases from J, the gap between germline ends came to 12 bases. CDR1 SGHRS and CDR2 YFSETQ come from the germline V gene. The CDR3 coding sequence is TGCGCCAGCAGGGGAGGAGGGAACACAGATACGCAGTATTTT. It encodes CASRGGGNTDTQYF.

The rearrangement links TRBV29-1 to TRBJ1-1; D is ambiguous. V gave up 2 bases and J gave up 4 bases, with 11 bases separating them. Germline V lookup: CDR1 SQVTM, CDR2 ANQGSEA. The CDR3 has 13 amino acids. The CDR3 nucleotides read TGCAGCGTTGAAACGCATCGGGGCACTGAAGCTTTCTTT. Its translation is CSVETHRGTEAFF.

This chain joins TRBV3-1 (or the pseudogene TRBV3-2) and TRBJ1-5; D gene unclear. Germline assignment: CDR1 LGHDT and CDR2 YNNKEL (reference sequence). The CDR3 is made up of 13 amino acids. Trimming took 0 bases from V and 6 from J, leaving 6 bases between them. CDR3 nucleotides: TGTGCCAGCAGCCAAGATCCTCGTCAGCCCCAGCATTTT. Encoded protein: CASSQDPRQPQHF.

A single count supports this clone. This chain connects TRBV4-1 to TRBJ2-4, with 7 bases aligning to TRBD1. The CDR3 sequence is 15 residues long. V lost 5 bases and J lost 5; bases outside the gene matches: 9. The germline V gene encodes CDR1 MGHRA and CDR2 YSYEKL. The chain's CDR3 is CASSGGTESQNIQYF. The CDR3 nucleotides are TGCGCCAGCAGCGGTGGGACAGAAAGCCAAAACATTCAGTACTTC.

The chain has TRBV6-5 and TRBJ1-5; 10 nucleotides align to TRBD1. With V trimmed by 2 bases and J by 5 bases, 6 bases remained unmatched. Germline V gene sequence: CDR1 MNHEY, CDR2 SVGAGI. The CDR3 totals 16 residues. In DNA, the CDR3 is TGTGCCAGCAGTTACGGGGGACAGGGGACGCATCAGCCCCAGCATTTT. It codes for CASSYGGQGTHQPQHF.

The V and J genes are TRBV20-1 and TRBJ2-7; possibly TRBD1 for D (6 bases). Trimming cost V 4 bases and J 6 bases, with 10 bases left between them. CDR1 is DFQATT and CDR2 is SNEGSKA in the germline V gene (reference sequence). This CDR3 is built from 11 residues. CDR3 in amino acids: CSAKTGSEQYF. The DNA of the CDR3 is TGCAGTGCTAAAACAGGGAGCGAGCAGTACTTC.